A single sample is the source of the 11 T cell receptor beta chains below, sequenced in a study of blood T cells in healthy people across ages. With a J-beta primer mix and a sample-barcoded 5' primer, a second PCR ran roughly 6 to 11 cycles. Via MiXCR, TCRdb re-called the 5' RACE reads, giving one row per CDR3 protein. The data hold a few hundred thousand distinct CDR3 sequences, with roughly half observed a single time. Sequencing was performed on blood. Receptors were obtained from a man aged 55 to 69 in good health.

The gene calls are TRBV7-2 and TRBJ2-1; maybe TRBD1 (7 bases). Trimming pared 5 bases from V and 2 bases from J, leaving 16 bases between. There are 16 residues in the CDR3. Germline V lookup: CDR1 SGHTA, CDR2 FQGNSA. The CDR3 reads CASSQGVAATYNEQFF. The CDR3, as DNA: TGTGCCAGCAGCCAGGGGGTAGCGGCCACCTACAATGAGCAGTTCTTC.

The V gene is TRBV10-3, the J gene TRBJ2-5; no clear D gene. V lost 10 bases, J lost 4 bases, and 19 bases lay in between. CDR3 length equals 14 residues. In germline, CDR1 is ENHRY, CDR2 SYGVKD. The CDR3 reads CATQRPDGGETQYF. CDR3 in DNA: TGTGCCACACAGCGTCCGGACGGTGGAGAGACCCAGTACTTC.

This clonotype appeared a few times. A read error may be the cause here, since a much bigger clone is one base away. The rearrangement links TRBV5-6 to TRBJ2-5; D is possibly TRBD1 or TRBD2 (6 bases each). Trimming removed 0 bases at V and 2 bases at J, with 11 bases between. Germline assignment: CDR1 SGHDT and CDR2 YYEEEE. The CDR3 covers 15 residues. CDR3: CASSLVGGPQETQYF. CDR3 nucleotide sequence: TGTGCCAGCAGCTTGGTGGGGGGCCCGCAAGAGACCCAGTACTTC.

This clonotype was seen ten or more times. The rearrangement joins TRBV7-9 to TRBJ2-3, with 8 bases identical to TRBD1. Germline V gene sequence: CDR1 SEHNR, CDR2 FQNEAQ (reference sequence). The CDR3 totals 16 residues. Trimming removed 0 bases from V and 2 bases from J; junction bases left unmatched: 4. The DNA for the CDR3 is TGTGCCAGCAGCTTAGCGCAGGGGGCGGACACAGATACGCAGTATTTT. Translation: CASSLAQGADTDTQYF. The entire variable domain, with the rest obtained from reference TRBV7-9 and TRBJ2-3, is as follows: DTGVSQNPRHKITKRGQNVTFRCDPISEHNRLYWYRQTLGQGPEFLTYFQNEAQLEKSRLLSDRFSAERPKGSFSTLEIQRTEQGDSAMYLCASSLAQGADTDTQYFGPGTRLTVL.

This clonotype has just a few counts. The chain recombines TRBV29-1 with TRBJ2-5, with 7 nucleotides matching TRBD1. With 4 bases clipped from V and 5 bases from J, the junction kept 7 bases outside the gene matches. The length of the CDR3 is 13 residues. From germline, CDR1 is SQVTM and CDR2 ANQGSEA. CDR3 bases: TGCAGCGTTGCCTCGGGACAGTCGGAGACCCAGTACTTC. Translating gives CSVASGQSETQYF.

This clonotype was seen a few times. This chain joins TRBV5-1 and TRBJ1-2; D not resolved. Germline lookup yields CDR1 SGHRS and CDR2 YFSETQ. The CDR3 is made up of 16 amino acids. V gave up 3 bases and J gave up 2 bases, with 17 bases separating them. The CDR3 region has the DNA TGCGCCAGCAGCTCGGATAGATTGACGAGAAACTATGGCTACACCTTC. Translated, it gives CASSSDRLTRNYGYTF.

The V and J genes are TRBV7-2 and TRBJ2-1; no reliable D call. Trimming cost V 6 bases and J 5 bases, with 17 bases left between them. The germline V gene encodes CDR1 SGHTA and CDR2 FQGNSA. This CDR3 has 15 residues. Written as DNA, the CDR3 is TGTGCCAGCAGAGCCACGAGAAGGCCCCACAATGAGCAGTTCTTC. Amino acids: CASRATRRPHNEQFF.

The CDR3: CASSQDPASGGNYNEQFF. The CDR3 DNA is TGCGCCAGCAGCCAAGATCCGGCTAGCGGGGGAAATTACAATGAGCAGTTCTTC. The rearrangement uses TRBV4-3 and TRBJ2-1, with 10 bases matching TRBD2. With V trimmed by 0 bases and J by 4 bases, 9 bases remained unmatched. This CDR3 contains 18 residues. Germline V lookup: CDR1 LGHNA, CDR2 YSLEER.

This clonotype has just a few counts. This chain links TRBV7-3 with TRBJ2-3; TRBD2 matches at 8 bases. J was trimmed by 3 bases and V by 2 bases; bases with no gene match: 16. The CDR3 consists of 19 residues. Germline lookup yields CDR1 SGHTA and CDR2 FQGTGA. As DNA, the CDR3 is TGTGCCAGCAGCTTACACGCTCCAGGGGCGGGAGGCGGAACAGATACGCAGTATTTT. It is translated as CASSLHAPGAGGGTDTQYF.

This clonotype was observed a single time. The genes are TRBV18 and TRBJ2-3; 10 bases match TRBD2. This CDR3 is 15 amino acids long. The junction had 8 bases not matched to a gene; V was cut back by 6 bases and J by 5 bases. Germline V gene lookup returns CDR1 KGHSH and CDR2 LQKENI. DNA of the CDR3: TGTGCCAGCTCCCCGAGCGGGAGGGCCGTAGATACGCAGTATTTT. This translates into CASSPSGRAVDTQYF.

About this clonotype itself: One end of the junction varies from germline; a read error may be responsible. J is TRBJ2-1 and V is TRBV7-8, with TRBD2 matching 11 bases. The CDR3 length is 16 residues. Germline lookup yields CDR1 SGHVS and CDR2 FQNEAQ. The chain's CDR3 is CASSLAGGGGYNEQFF. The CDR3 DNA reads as TGTGCCAGCAGCCTAGCGGGAGGAGGTGGCTACAATGAGCAGTTCTTC.